This entry lists 23 T cell receptor beta chains sequenced from one sample in a study of cytomegalovirus exposure and HLA in healthy donors. It was with 60 Vbeta and 13 Jbeta primers that the PCR ran. Some clones are missing from TCRdb's copy, which holds only in-frame ones; the method was immunoSEQ multiplex PCR. Seen here are about 140,000 clones, 70% to 85% observed once, and the top ten hold about 1.5%. The sample comprised PBMCs. Every receptor here comes from a man aged 25-40 years in good health and CMV-seropositive.

CDR3 DNA sequence: TGTGCCAGTAGTTTTCGGGTGGCTAGCAGCCGCACAGATACGCAGTATTTT. It is translated as CASSFRVASSRTDTQYF. The V and J genes are TRBV19 and TRBJ2-3; possibly TRBD2 for D (5 bases). The V end lost 5 bases, the J end lost 1 base, and 19 bases lay between the germline ends. The CDR3 is made up of 17 amino acids. Per germline, CDR1 LNHDA and CDR2 SQIVND (reference sequence).

V usage is TRBV5-1 and J usage is TRBJ2-5; 11 bases map to TRBD1. With V trimmed by 4 bases and J by 5 bases, 13 bases remained unmatched. Germline values: CDR1 SGHRS, CDR2 YFSETQ. The CDR3 extends over 17 amino acids. CDR3 sequence: CASSPGRMGQGVETQYF. CDR3 bases: TGCGCCAGCAGCCCAGGTCGTATGGGACAGGGGGTCGAGACCCAGTACTTC. The entire variable domain, with the rest obtained from reference TRBV5-1 and TRBJ2-5, is as follows: KAGVTQTPRYLIKTRGQQVTLSCSPISGHRSVSWYQQTPGQGLQFLFEYFSETQRNKGNFPGRFSGRQFSNSRSEMNVSTLELGDSALYLCASSPGRMGQGVETQYFGPGTRLLVL.

The genes are TRBV19 and TRBJ1-4; 7 nucleotides agree with TRBD1. V lost 4 bases and J lost 6; bases outside the gene matches: 8. CDR3 length: 15 amino acids. CDR1 and CDR2 (germline): LNHDA, SQIVND (reference sequence). This CDR3 reads CASSTRTGPYEKLFF. The CDR3, as DNA: TGTGCCAGTAGTACCCGGACAGGTCCATATGAAAAACTGTTTTTT.

The count of this clone is one. The chain couples TRBV29-1 to TRBJ2-3; the match to TRBD2 covers 10 bases. The junction had 12 bases not matched to a gene; V was cut back by 5 bases and J by 4 bases. Germline CDR1 and CDR2: SQVTM and ANQGSEA. There are 16 residues in the CDR3. CDR3 residues: CSVLGGSGGAADTQYF. The CDR3 nucleotides read TGCAGCGTTCTGGGGGGGAGCGGGGGGGCGGCAGATACGCAGTATTTT.

This clone has a single count. The genes are TRBV5-1 and TRBJ1-3; D uncertain. Germline values: CDR1 SGHRS, CDR2 YFSETQ. Trimming cost V 0 bases and J 0 bases, with 7 bases left between them. CDR3 length: 15 amino acids. CDR3 loop: CASSLGTNSGNTIYF. CDR3 in DNA: TGCGCCAGCAGCTTGGGCACAAACTCTGGAAACACCATATATTTT.

The genes are TRBV28 and TRBJ1-2; 8 positions agree with TRBD1. J lost 4 bases, V lost 6 bases, and 4 bases had no gene match. Germline-derived CDR1 and CDR2 are MDHEN and SYDVKM. The CDR3 is 13 residues long. For the CDR3, the DNA is TGTGCCAGCAGCCTGACAGGGGTCTATGGCTACACCTTC. Its protein is CASSLTGVYGYTF.

The chain employs TRBV5-1 and TRBJ2-1; TRBD2 agrees at 11 bases. The V gene's germline CDR1 is SGHRS and CDR2 YFSETQ. V lost 0 bases to trimming and J lost 5 bases; unmatched junction nucleotides: 4. The CDR3 contains 16 residues. The CDR3 nucleotides read TGCGCCAGCAGCTTGGCCCTTAGCGGGGGGGACAATGAGCAGTTCTTC. As protein: CASSLALSGGDNEQFF.

The chain joins TRBV5-4 to TRBJ1-1; D possibly corresponds to TRBD1 (6 bases). This CDR3 spans 15 amino acids. The V gene lost 3 bases and the J gene lost 0 bases, with 12 bases spanning the gap. Germline values: CDR1 SGHNT, CDR2 YYREEE (reference sequence). The CDR3 DNA follows: TGTGCCAGCAGCTCCAGGGAGGGGGTGAACACTGAAGCTTTCTTT. Protein sequence: CASSSREGVNTEAFF.

The chain joins TRBV29-1 to TRBJ2-1; the match to TRBD2 covers 8 bases. The CDR3 runs to 12 residues. V shed 7 bases, J shed 7 bases, and the junction held 6 bases outside the gene matches. Germline V gene sequence: CDR1 SQVTM, CDR2 ANQGSEA. For the CDR3, the DNA is TGCAGCGCGGGACTAGTTAATAATGAGCAGTTCTTC. It yields the protein CSAGLVNNEQFF.

The chain joins TRBV7-9 to TRBJ1-1; TRBD1 matches 7 bases. The CDR3 runs to 14 residues. The trim removed 5 bases at V and 1 base at J, leaving 4 bases unmatched. Looked up from germline, CDR1 is SEHNR and CDR2 is FQNEAQ (reference sequence). The CDR3, as DNA: TGTGCCAGCAGCCCGGGACAGTCGAACACTGAAGCTTTCTTT. Its translation: CASSPGQSNTEAFF.

V usage is TRBV7-3 and J usage is TRBJ2-5, with D possibly TRBD2 on 6 matching bases. The V gene lost 3 bases and the J gene lost 5 bases, with 10 bases spanning the gap. In germline, CDR1 is SGHTA, CDR2 FQGTGA. The CDR3 consists of 13 residues. The CDR3, as DNA: TGTGCCAGCAGCTTTGACGGAGGGGAGACCCAGTACTTC. Its protein is CASSFDGGETQYF.

The genes are TRBV7-2 and TRBJ2-7; weak D call: TRBD1 (5 bases). V dropped 1 base and J dropped 4 bases, with 11 bases sitting between them. This CDR3 spans 14 amino acids. The germline gives CDR1 SGHTA, CDR2 FQGNSA. The CDR3 protein is CASSLDRSIYEQYF. The CDR3 DNA reads as TGTGCCAGCAGCTTAGACAGGTCAATTTACGAGCAGTACTTC.

V and J are TRBV28 and TRBJ2-6; D is perhaps TRBD2 (7 bases). Trimming took 5 bases from V and 2 from J, leaving 19 bases between them. Per the germline V gene, CDR1 is MDHEN and CDR2 is SYDVKM. This CDR3 comprises 18 residues. The CDR3 loop reads CASSPRGGSRAGANVLTF. CDR3 DNA: TGTGCCAGCAGTCCAAGGGGGGGCTCTAGGGCTGGGGCCAACGTCCTGACTTTC.

This chain uses TRBV19 with TRBJ2-3, with 13 positions matching TRBD2. Looked up from germline, CDR1 is LNHDA and CDR2 is SQIVND (reference sequence). The CDR3 totals 18 residues. V was clipped by 5 bases and J by 7 bases; unmatched bases: 15. In nucleotides, the CDR3 is TGTGCCAGTAGTCAACTCAGACTAGCGGGAGGCCGGGGACATACGCAGTATTTT. This gives the protein CASSQLRLAGGRGHTQYF.

This chain links TRBV5-1 with TRBJ1-1, with 8 bases aligning to TRBD1. The ends lost 3 bases at V and 4 bases at J; junction bases unmatched: 5. Germline CDR1 SGHRS, CDR2 YFSETQ. The CDR3 has 14 amino acids. CDR3 DNA sequence: TGCGCCAGCAGCTCCCAGGGGGCGAGCACTGAAGCTTTCTTT. Amino acids: CASSSQGASTEAFF.

The chain couples TRBV28 to TRBJ1-3; D is possibly TRBD1 (6 bases). Germline V lookup: CDR1 MDHEN, CDR2 SYDVKM. The V gene lost 8 bases and the J gene lost 8 bases, with 22 bases spanning the gap. The CDR3 consists of 15 residues. As DNA, the CDR3 is TGTGCCAGCCTTGAGGCCGAAGGGGGTCCGGACACCATATATTTT. Its protein is CASLEAEGGPDTIYF.

This clone was recorded a few times. This rearrangement joins TRBV5-1 to TRBJ1-1; perhaps TRBD1 as D (5 bases). V was pared by 3 bases and J by 0 bases, with 12 bases between. The germline V gene has CDR1 SGHRS and CDR2 YFSETQ. The CDR3 length is 15 residues. CDR3 coding DNA: TGCGCCAGCAGCTGGGGGGACGGCATGAACACTGAAGCTTTCTTT. This encodes CASSWGDGMNTEAFF.

CDR3 in DNA: TGTGCTAGTGGTTTGGCTTCATTCCCCGGACAGGAGCCTTACGAGCAGTACTTC. Protein: CASGLASFPGQEPYEQYF. The chain couples TRBV12-5 to TRBJ2-7, with TRBD1 identical over 7 bases. This CDR3 spans 18 amino acids. Germline V gene sequence: CDR1 LGHNT, CDR2 FRNRAP. Trimming cost V 1 base and J 4 bases; bases outside gene matches: 16.

This clone was detected only a few times. This chain connects TRBV6-1 to TRBJ1-2; D is uncertain. Trimming cost V 3 bases and J 5 bases, with 7 bases left between them. Germline V gene data show CDR1 as MNHNS and CDR2 as SASEGT. This CDR3 contains 12 residues. Here the CDR3 DNA reads TGTGCCAGCAGTGAGGACTCGTATGGCTACACCTTC. Its translation is CASSEDSYGYTF.

The V gene is TRBV28, the J gene TRBJ1-2; 8 positions agree with TRBD1. The germline gives CDR1 MDHEN, CDR2 SYDVKM. The CDR3 is 13 residues long. With 5 bases clipped from V and 8 bases from J, the junction kept 7 bases outside the gene matches. CDR3 in DNA: TGTGCCAGCAGTCTTACAGGGGGAGGCGGCTACACCTTC. Protein: CASSLTGGGGYTF.

The rearrangement links TRBV5-5 to TRBJ2-1, with D possibly being TRBD2 (6 bases). This CDR3 is built from 15 residues. Germline CDR1 is SGHKS and CDR2 is YYEKEE (reference sequence). The ends were cut back, 3 bases at V and 7 bases at J, with 17 bases in the middle. CDR3 in DNA: TGTGCCAGCAGCTCGGACCGCCTAGGAGGGAATGAGCAGTTCTTC. It is translated as CASSSDRLGGNEQFF.

This clone was found once. This rearrangement joins TRBV5-4 to TRBJ2-1; 10 positions match TRBD2. Germline V gene sequence: CDR1 SGHNT, CDR2 YYREEE (reference sequence). J gave up 4 bases and V 4 bases, and 5 bases lay outside the gene matches. This CDR3 is built from 15 residues. CDR3 region: CASSQSGRGYNEQFF. In DNA, the CDR3 is TGTGCCAGCAGCCAAAGCGGGAGGGGATACAATGAGCAGTTCTTC.

The chain recombines TRBV5-1 with TRBJ1-5; D perhaps matches TRBD1 (5 bases). CDR3 length equals 14 residues. Trimming took 4 bases from V and 7 from J, leaving 15 bases between them. Germline V gene data show CDR1 as SGHRS and CDR2 as YFSETQ. Written as DNA, the CDR3 is TGCGCCAGCAGCCCAGGGACTCCAGAACAGCCCCAGCATTTT. This sequence encodes CASSPGTPEQPQHF.